The 7 T cell receptor beta chains in this list originate from one sample, sequenced in a study of blood T cells in healthy people across ages. The second PCR ran about 6 to 11 cycles with a sample-barcoded 5' primer and J-beta primers. TCRdb analysed the 5' RACE reads with MiXCR anew, one entry per CDR3 protein. The table includes fewer than 750,000 distinct CDR3 sequences, more than 45% detected once. Sequenced input: blood. The receptor set was obtained from a man older than 75 in good health.

This chain uses TRBV5-1 with TRBJ2-3; 11 positions match TRBD1. This CDR3 region has 16 residues. V lost 4 bases to trimming and J lost 2 bases; unmatched junction nucleotides: 6. Germline CDR1 is SGHRS and CDR2 is YFSETQ. CDR3 coding DNA: TGCGCCAGCAGCCCGGGGACAGGGGGTTACACAGATACGCAGTATTTT. Amino acids: CASSPGTGGYTDTQYF.

The chain has TRBV4-3 and TRBJ2-1, with D possibly matching TRBD2 (6 bases). Per germline, CDR1 LGHNA and CDR2 YSLEER. The CDR3 sequence is 17 residues long. Trimming stripped 0 bases from V and 3 bases from J, with 15 bases between. In DNA form, the CDR3 reads TGCGCCAGCAGCCAAGATTTCGGGGCGGGGATCTACAATGAGCAGTTCTTC. Its protein product is CASSQDFGAGIYNEQFF.

This clonotype was detected only a few times. The V gene is TRBV7-8, the J gene TRBJ2-1; 7 nucleotides line up with TRBD1. V gave up 4 bases and J gave up 0 bases; unmatched junction bases: 6. Germline V gene lookup returns CDR1 SGHVS and CDR2 FQNEAQ. The CDR3 runs to 16 residues. The DNA for the CDR3 is TGTGCCAGCAGCTCGTTAGACAGGGCCTCCTACAATGAGCAGTTCTTC. The encoded protein is CASSSLDRASYNEQFF.

This clonotype has only a few counts. The chain has TRBV2 and TRBJ2-7; 8 bases fit TRBD1. The length of the CDR3 is 13 residues. V shed 10 bases, J shed 0 bases, and the junction held 5 bases outside the gene matches. Germline assignment: CDR1 SNHLY and CDR2 FYNNEI. The CDR3 coding sequence is TGTGCCACCAGACAGGGGCCCTCCTACGAGCAGTACTTC. Translated, it gives CATRQGPSYEQYF.

This clonotype was detected only a few times. A much larger clone lies one base from this, so it may be a read error. The genes are TRBV6-6 and TRBJ1-2; 7 bases fit TRBD1. The CDR3 sequence is 17 residues long. V was clipped by 6 bases and J by 4 bases; unmatched bases: 17. CDR1 and CDR2 (germline): MNHNY, SVGAGI (reference sequence). Here the CDR3 DNA reads TGTGCCAGCAGAAAAACCGGACAGGCCCCCCGAGGCTATGGCTACACCTTC. It yields the protein CASRKTGQAPRGYGYTF.

This clonotype was counted only a few times. V usage is TRBV9 and J usage is TRBJ1-2; a weak D match, TRBD1 (6 bases). The CDR3 consists of 15 residues. V was pared by 3 bases and J by 4 bases, with 16 bases between. Germline-derived CDR1 and CDR2 are SGDLS and YYNGEE. The CDR3 DNA reads TGTGCCAGCAGCGCGGACAGAGTGATGTCCTATGGCTACACCTTC. Translating it yields CASSADRVMSYGYTF. Looking up the rest from reference TRBV9 and TRBJ1-2 gives the full variable domain: DSGVTQTPKHLITATGQRVTLRCSPRSGDLSVYWYQQSLDQGLQFLIQYYNGEERAKGNILERFSAQQFPDLHSELNLSSLELGDSALYFCASSADRVMSYGYTFGSGTRLTVV.

The V and J genes are TRBV7-2 and TRBJ2-5; 8 bases match TRBD2. The closer fit of TRBJ2-7 to the DNA end suggests the J call may be wrong. The CDR3 spans 14 residues. Germline values: CDR1 SGHTA, CDR2 FQGNSA. The CDR3 is CASSPRGGLFEQYF. DNA for the CDR3: TGTGCCAGCAGCCCTCGGGGGGGGCTATTCGAGCAGTACTTC.